The present TCR beta chain was sequenced within a study of control samples from healthy donors and cancer patients. Clones were sequenced by immunoSEQ multiplex PCR, and TCRdb holds only the in-frame ones, with some missing. The sample lists approximately 120,000 clones, more than 85% seen once, with approximately 15% in the top ten. This receptor was obtained from a woman in her fifties or sixties in good health. The sample taken for sequencing was blood.

CDR3 DNA sequence: TGTGCCAGCCGGTCGGGACTAGCGGGAGTAGGCGAGCAGTACGTC. It specifies CASRSGLAGVGEQYV. This chain connects TRBV27 to TRBJ2-7; 14 bases are a match to TRBD2. V shed 8 bases and J 6 bases; nucleotides not matched to a gene: 9. CDR3 length: 15 amino acids. The germline CDR1 and CDR2 sequences are MNHEY and SMNVEV (reference sequence).